This TCR beta chain was sequenced during a study of blood T cell repertoires in COVID-19. Study-wide context: Acute and convalescent COVID-19 specimens originated in the United States, Italy and Spain. From T cells, B-cell-depleted T cells, or PBMCs came the material, which was cDNA or gDNA.

The CDR3 is 19 amino acids. V shed 4 bases, J shed 6 bases, and the junction held 16 bases outside the gene matches. Germline-derived CDR1 and CDR2 are SGHAT and FQNNGV. Per the original methods: Reference gene primer amplification gave estimated nucleated cell counts. Clones were sequenced by immunoSEQ multiplex PCR, and TCRdb holds only the in-frame ones, with some missing. The DNA was the basis for D and trimming; V, J and clone size are from that table. The sample contains roughly 170,000 clones, roughly 89% of which appear only once. The clonotype was recovered from a woman aged 18-29 years who had recovered from COVID-19. Sequences were obtained from peripheral blood. The chain combines TRBV11-2 with TRBJ2-1; 12 positions match TRBD2. The CDR3 is CASSSSSNFRTSGTNEQFF. The CDR3 coding sequence is TGTGCCAGCAGCTCTTCCTCAAACTTCCGGACTAGCGGGACCAATGAGCAGTTCTTC.